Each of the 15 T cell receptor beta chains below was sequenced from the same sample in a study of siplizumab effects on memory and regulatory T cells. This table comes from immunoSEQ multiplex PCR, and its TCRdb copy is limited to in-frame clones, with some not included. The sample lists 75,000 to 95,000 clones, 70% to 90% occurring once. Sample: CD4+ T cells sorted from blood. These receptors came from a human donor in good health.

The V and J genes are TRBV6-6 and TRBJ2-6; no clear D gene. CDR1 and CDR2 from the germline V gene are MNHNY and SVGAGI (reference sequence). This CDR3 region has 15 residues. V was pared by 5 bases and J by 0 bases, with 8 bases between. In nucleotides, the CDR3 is TGTGCCAGCAGTCCCTCGGTCTCTGGGGCCAACGTCCTGACTTTC. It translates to CASSPSVSGANVLTF.

The CDR3 DNA reads as TGTGCCAGCAGCTCCGGACAGGGGCGGACAGATACGCAGTATTTT. Translation: CASSSGQGRTDTQYF. J is TRBJ2-3 and V is TRBV7-2; 9 bases are a match to TRBD1. J gave up 3 bases and V 4 bases, and 5 bases lay outside the gene matches. The CDR3 length is 15 residues. Germline CDR1 and CDR2: SGHTA and FQGNSA.

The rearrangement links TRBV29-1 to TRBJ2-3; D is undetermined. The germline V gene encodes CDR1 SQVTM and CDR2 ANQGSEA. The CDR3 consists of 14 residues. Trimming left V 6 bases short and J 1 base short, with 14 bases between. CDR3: CSVLKSGGTDTQYF. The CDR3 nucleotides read TGCAGCGTCCTAAAGTCGGGCGGCACAGATACGCAGTATTTT.

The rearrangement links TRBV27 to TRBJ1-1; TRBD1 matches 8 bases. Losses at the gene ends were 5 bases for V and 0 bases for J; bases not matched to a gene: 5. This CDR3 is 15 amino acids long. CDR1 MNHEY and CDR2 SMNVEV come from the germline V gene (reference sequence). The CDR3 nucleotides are TGTGCCAGCAGTCCGACGACAGGGGTGAACACTGAAGCTTTCTTT. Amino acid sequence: CASSPTTGVNTEAFF.

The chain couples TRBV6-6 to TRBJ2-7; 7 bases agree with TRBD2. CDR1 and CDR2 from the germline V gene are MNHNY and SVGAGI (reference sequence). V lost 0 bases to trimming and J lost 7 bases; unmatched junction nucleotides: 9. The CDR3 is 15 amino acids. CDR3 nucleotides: TGTGCCAGCAGTTACTCCGCTAGCGGCCCCCGGGAGCAGTACTTC. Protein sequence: CASSYSASGPREQYF.

This chain's CDR3 is CASSLGQEAQETQYF. The CDR3 region has the DNA TGTGCCAGCAGCTTGGGACAGGAGGCCCAAGAGACCCAGTACTTC. V usage is TRBV5-5 and J usage is TRBJ2-5, with D possibly TRBD1 on 6 matching bases. Trimming pared 0 bases from V and 1 base from J, leaving 10 bases between. This CDR3 comprises 15 residues. CDR1 and CDR2 (germline): SGHKS, YYEKEE (reference sequence). The entire variable domain, with the rest obtained from reference TRBV5-5 and TRBJ2-5, is as follows: DAGVTQSPTHLIKTRGQQVTLRCSPISGHKSVSWYQQVLGQGPQFIFQYYEKEERGRGNFPDRFSARQFPNYSSELNVNALLLGDSALYLCASSLGQEAQETQYFGPGTRLLVL.

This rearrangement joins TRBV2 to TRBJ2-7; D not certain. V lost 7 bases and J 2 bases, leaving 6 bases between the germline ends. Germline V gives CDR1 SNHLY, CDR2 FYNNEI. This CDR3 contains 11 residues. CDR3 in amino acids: CASTIAYEQYF. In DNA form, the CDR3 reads TGTGCCAGCACTATAGCCTACGAGCAGTACTTC.

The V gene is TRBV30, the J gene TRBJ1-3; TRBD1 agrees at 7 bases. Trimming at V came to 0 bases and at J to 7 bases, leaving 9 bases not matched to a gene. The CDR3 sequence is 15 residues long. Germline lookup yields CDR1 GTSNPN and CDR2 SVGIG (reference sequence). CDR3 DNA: TGTGCCTGGAGTGTATCAACAGGGGCCCGGAACACCATATATTTT. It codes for CAWSVSTGARNTIYF.

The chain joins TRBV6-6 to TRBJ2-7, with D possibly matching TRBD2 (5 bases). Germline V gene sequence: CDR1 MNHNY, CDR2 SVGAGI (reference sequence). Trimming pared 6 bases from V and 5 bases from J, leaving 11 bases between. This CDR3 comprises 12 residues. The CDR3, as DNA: TGTGCCAGCAGACGGGGTGGCGACGAGCAGTACTTC. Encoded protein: CASRRGGDEQYF.

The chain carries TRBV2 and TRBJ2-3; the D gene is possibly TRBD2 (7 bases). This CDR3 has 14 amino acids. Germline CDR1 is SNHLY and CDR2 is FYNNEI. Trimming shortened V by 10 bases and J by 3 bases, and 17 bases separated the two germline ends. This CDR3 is CATRRRGGTDTQYF. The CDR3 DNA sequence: TGTGCCACCCGGAGGAGGGGGGGGACAGATACGCAGTATTTT.

CDR3 sequence reads: CACSDRFLGEQYF. CDR3 sequence (DNA): TGTGCCTGTTCGGACAGGTTCCTGGGTGAGCAGTACTTC. The V call is TRBV30, the J call TRBJ2-7; 7 bases align to TRBD1. Germline CDR1 and CDR2: GTSNPN and SVGIG (reference sequence). This CDR3 is 13 amino acids long. The J segment lost 7 bases and the V segment lost 6 bases, leaving 12 bases of the junction unmatched.

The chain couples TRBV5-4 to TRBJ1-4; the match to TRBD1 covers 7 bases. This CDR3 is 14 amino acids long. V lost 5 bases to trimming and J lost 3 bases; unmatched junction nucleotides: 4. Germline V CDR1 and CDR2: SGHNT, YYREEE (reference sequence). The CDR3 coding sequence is TGTGCCAGCAGACCAGGGGGTTCTAATGAAAAACTGTTTTTT. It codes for CASRPGGSNEKLFF.

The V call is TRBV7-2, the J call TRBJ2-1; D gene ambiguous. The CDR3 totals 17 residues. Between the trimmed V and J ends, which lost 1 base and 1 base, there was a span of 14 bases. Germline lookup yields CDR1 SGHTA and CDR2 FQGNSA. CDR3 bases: TGTGCCAGCAGCTTAGTTCTAGGGAAAGTTTCCTACAATGAGCAGTTCTTC. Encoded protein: CASSLVLGKVSYNEQFF.

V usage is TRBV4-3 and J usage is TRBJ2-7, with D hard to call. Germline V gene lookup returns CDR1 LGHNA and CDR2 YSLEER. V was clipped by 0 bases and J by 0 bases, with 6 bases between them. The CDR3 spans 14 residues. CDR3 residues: CASSQDRSSYEQYF. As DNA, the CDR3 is TGCGCCAGCAGCCAAGATCGGAGCTCCTACGAGCAGTACTTC.

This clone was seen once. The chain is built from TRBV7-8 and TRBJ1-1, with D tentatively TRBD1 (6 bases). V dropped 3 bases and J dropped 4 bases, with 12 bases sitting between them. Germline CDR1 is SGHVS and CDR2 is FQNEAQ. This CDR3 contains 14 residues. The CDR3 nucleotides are TGTGCCAGCAGCTTTGGGGGCGCTGGCACTGAAGCTTTCTTT. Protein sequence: CASSFGGAGTEAFF.